Described below is a single T cell receptor (beta chain) sequence and its context. The record originates from a study of cytotoxic CD8 clonotypes in ibrutinib-treated CLL. Produced via immunoSEQ multiplex PCR; TCRdb's table is partial and in-frame only. Of around 310,000 clones listed, just under 80% were seen once; the top ten hold 6.7%. There are 14 residues in the CDR3. V lost 8 bases, J lost 7 bases, and 18 bases lay in between. Germline values: CDR1 MRHNA, CDR2 SNTAGT. The TCR originated in a human donor with chronic lymphocytic leukemia. The rearrangement joins TRBV6-4 to TRBJ2-1; a possible D gene is TRBD2 (6 bases). The source material was PBMCs, sampled before ibrutinib treatment. The CDR3 region has the DNA TGTGCCAGCGGCTCCGGAGGGCCTAGGAATGAGCAGTTCTTC. Amino acid sequence: CASGSGGPRNEQFF.